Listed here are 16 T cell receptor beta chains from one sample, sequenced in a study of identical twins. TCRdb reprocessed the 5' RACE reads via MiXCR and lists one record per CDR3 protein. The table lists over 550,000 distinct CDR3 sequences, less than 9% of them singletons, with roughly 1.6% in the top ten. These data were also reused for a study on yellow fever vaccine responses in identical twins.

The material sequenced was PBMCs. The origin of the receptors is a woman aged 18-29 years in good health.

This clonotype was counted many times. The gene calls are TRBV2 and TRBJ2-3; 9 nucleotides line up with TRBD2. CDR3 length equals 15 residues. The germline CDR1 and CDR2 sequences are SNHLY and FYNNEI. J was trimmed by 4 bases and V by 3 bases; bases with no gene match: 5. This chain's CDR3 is CASSDLTSGADTQYF. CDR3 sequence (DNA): TGTGCCAGCAGTGATCTGACTAGCGGAGCAGATACGCAGTATTTT. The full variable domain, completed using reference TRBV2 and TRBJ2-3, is EPEVTQTPSHQVTQMGQEVILRCVPISNHLYFYWYRQILGQKVEFLVSFYNNEISEKSEIFDDQFSVERPDGSNFTLKIRSTKLEDSAMYFCASSDLTSGADTQYFGPGTRLTVL.

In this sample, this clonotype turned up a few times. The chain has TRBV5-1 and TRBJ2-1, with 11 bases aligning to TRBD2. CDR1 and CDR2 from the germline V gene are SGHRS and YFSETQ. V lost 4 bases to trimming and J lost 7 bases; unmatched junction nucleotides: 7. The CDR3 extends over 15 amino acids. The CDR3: CASSQLTSGINEQFF. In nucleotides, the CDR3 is TGCGCCAGCAGCCAATTGACTAGCGGGATTAATGAGCAGTTCTTC.

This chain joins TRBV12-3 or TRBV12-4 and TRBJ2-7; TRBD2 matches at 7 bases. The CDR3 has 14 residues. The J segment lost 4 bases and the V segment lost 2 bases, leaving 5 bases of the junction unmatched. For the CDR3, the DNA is TGTGCCAGCAGTTTATATTTGCGGGAGTACGAGCAGTACTTC. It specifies CASSLYLREYEQYF.

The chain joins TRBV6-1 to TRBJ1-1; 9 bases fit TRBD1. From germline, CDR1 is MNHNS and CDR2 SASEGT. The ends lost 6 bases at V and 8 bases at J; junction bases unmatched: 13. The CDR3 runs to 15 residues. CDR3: CASSLDRGPRPEAFF. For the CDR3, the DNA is TGTGCCAGCAGCCTGGACAGGGGACCCCGGCCCGAAGCTTTCTTT.

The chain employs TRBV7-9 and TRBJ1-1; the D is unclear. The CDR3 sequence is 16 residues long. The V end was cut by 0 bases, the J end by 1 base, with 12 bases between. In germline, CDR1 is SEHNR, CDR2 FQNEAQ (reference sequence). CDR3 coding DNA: TGTGCCAGCAGCTTAGCGCTGGGAGCCCGGAACACTGAAGCTTTCTTT. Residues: CASSLALGARNTEAFF.

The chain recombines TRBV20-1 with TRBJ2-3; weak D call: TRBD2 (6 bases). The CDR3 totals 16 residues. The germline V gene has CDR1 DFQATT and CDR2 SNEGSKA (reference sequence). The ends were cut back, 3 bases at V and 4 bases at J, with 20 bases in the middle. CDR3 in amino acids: CSARILSGNKADTQYF. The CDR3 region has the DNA TGCAGTGCTAGGATTCTTAGCGGTAACAAGGCAGATACGCAGTATTTT.

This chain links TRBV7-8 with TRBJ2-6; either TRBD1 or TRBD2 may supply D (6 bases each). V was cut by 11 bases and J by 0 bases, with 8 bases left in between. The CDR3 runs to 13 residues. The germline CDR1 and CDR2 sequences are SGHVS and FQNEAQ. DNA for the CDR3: TGTGCCGAGGGGGGCTCTGGGGCCAACGTCCTGACTTTC. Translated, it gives CAEGGSGANVLTF.

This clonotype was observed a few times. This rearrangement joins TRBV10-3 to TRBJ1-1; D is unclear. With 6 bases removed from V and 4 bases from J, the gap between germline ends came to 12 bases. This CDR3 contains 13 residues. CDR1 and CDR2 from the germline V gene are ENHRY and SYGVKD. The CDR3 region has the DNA TGTGCCATCAGCCCGGGCAAATCCACTGAAGCTTTCTTT. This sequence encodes CAISPGKSTEAFF.

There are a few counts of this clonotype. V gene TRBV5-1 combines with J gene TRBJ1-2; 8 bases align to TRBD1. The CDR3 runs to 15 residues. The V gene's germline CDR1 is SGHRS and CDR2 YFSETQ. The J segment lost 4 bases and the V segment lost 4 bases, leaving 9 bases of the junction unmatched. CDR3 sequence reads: CASSPGQVGSYGYTF. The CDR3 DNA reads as TGCGCCAGCAGCCCGGGACAGGTTGGATCCTATGGCTACACCTTC.

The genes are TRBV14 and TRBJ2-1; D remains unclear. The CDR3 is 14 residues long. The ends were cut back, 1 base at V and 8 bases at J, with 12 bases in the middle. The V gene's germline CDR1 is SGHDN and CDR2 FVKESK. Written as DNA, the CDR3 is TGTGCCAGCAGCCAAGGTCTGGCGCTGTATGAGCAGTTCTTC. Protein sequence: CASSQGLALYEQFF.

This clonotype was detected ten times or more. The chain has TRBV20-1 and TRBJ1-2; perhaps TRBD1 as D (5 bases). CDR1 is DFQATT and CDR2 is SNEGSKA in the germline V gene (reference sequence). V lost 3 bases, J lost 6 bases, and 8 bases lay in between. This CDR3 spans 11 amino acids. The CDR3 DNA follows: TGCAGTGCTAGCAGGGCCCATGGCTACACCTTC. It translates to CSASRAHGYTF.

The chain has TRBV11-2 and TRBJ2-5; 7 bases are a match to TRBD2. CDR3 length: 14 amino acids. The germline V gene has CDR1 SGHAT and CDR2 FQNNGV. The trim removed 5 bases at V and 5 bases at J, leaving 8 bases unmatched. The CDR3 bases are TGTGCCAGCAGCCTACAGCGGGGCGGGGAGACCCAGTACTTC. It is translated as CASSLQRGGETQYF.

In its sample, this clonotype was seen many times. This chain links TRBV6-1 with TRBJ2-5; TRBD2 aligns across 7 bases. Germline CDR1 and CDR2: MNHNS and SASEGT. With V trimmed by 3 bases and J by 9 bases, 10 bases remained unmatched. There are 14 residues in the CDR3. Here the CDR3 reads CASSESSGGGAQYF. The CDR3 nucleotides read TGTGCCAGCAGTGAGTCTAGCGGCGGTGGGGCCCAGTACTTC.

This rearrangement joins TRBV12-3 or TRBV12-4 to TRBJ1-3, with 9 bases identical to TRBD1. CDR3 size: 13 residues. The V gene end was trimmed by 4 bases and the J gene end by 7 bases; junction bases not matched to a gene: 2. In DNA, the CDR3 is TGTGCCAGCAGTTCACAGGGGGCCAACACCATATATTTT. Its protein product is CASSSQGANTIYF.

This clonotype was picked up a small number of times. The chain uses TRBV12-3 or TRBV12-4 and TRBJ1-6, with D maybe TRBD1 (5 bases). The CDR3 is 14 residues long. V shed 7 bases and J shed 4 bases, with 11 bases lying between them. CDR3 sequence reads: CASTGTVYNSPLHF. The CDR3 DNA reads TGTGCCAGCACCGGGACGGTATATAATTCACCCCTCCACTTT.

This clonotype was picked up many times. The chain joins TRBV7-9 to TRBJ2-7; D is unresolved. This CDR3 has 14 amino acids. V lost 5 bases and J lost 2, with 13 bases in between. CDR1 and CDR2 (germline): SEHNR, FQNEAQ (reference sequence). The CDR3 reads CASSLGSSPYEQYF. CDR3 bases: TGTGCCAGCAGCCTAGGGTCCAGTCCCTACGAGCAGTACTTC.